This TCR beta chain was observed in a study of T-cell reconstitution after alpha-beta-depleted transplantation in children (dated by TCRdb to the mid-2010s). For the wider study: The study quantitatively tracked T-cell immune reconstitution after TCRalphabeta/CD19-depleted allogeneic hematopoietic cell transplantation in children using TCR repertoire profiling. Study-wide findings and limitations: The apparently early alphabetaT-cell count recovery about two months after transplant was reportedly dependent on only several hundred rapidly expanded clones derived from non-depleted graft cells. Over subsequent months, a decline in hyperexpanded clone frequencies was noted, and after one year, T-cell counts and TCRbeta diversity were mostly ascribed to newly produced T cells. In some patients, the high TCRbeta diversity seen at day 60 was put down to recipient T cells and intrathymic progenitors that had survived conditioning.

Remarks on this clonotype: It lacks a known antigen. No much larger clone is present one base from it, and per-base qualities are unavailable.

The library came from PCR. The instrument was an Illumina HiSeq 2500. To normalize quantification of the TCRbeta repertoire, the TCR libraries were built with molecular barcoding that relied on unique molecular identifiers. TCRdb reanalyzed the raw reads on its own, using fastp at Q25 for trimming and MiXCR for clone calling, and kept in-frame beta chains. Identical CDR3 proteins give one entry, which carries the most common genes and DNA. Counted in this sample were about 440,000 distinct CDR3 sequences; about 40% of them appeared once. The ten most abundant clones make up around a quarter of the sample. For CDR1 and CDR2, the germline V gene (reference sequence) lists SEHNR and FQNEAQ. A distance of 11 bases separates the germline ends of V and J, which lose 5 bases and 0 bases respectively. Taken from cysteine to phenylalanine, the CDR3 has 15 residues. The CDR3 DNA has 45 bases and is translated from base 1.

In light of the paper, this sample's treatment or condition label describes: allogeneic hematopoietic cell transplantation with graft depleted of TCRalphabeta T cells and CD19 B cells. TCRalphabeta/CD19-depleted allogeneic hematopoietic cell grafts were given to the transplant recipients, all of whom were children. The TCR was taken from a girl aged 2 to 10 with aplastic anemia, due to receive a stem cell transplant. The rearrangement combines TRBV7-9 with TRBJ2-4, with no D gene named confidently. The sample was PBMCs, taken before TCRalphabeta/CD19-depleted stem cell transplant. CDR3 region: CASSRSRLAKNIQYF. The DNA is as follows: TGTGCCAGCAGCCGAAGTAGATTAGCCAAAAACATTCAGTACTTC.